The 23 T cell receptor beta chains below were found in one sample sequenced in a study of T cells in Graves' hyperthyroidism and ophthalmopathy. The CDR3 regions of TCR beta were amplified from RNA transcripts. The HTBI primer set drove a first-round RT-PCR of the TCR CDR3. In TCRdb, the multiplex PCR reads were re-called with MiXCR into one record per CDR3 protein. Of hundreds of thousands of distinct CDR3 sequences in the sample, approximately 15% were seen once. What was sequenced was blood. The receptors here all came from a woman in her thirties with Graves' hyperthyroidism that later progressed to Graves' ophthalmopathy.

This clonotype was seen a handful of times. The chain uses TRBV10-3 and TRBJ1-1; a weak D match, TRBD1 (6 bases). The V and J ends lost 3 bases and 1 base respectively, with 9 bases between them. This CDR3 is built from 14 residues. Per the germline V gene, CDR1 is ENHRY and CDR2 is SYGVKD. DNA for the CDR3: TGTGCCATCAGTGATAGGACAGCGAACACTGAAGCTTTCTTT. Residues: CAISDRTANTEAFF.

The chain is built from TRBV19 and TRBJ2-6; unclear D gene. V shed 7 bases and J shed 0 bases, with 7 bases lying between them. The CDR3 length is 14 residues. The V gene's germline CDR1 is LNHDA and CDR2 SQIVND (reference sequence). The CDR3 here is CASIGVSGANVLTF. As DNA, the CDR3 is TGTGCCAGTATAGGAGTCTCTGGGGCCAACGTCCTGACTTTC. Filled out from reference TRBV19 and TRBJ2-6, the complete variable domain reads DGGITQSPKYLFRKEGQNVTLSCEQNLNHDAMYWYRQDPGQGLRLIYYSQIVNDFQKGDIAEGYSVSREKKESFPLTVTSAQKNPTAFYLCASIGVSGANVLTFGAGSRLTVL.

This clonotype was observed at least ten times. The rearrangement uses TRBV7-3 and TRBJ2-6, with D possibly TRBD2 on 6 matching bases. Trimming left V 2 bases short and J 3 bases short, with 8 bases between. Germline V gene data show CDR1 as SGHTA and CDR2 as FQGTGA. The CDR3 has 15 residues. CDR3 coding DNA: TGTGCCAGCAGCTTAGTGGGAGGTGGGGCCAACGTCCTGACTTTC. Its translation: CASSLVGGGANVLTF. The full variable domain, rest sourced from reference TRBV7-3 and TRBJ2-6, is GAGVSQTPSNKVTEKGKYVELRCDPISGHTALYWYRQSLGQGPEFLIYFQGTGAADDSGLPNDRFFAVRPEGSVSTLKIQRTERGDSAVYLCASSLVGGGANVLTFGAGSRLTVL.

The sample holds many counts of this clonotype. The rearrangement uses TRBV19 and TRBJ1-1; tentatively, D is TRBD1 (6 bases). Germline CDR1 reads LNHDA; CDR2 reads SQIVND (reference sequence). Trimming took off 6 bases at V and 1 base at J, with 18 bases between the two ends. CDR3 length: 16 residues. CDR3 sequence reads: CASSGRTRTANTEAFF. The CDR3 nucleotides are TGTGCCAGTAGCGGCCGAACAAGGACAGCGAACACTGAAGCTTTCTTT.

This clonotype was seen ten or more times. The CDR3 bases are TGTGCCAGCAGTTTAGTTCTAAACACTGAAGCTTTCTTT. Translated, it gives CASSLVLNTEAFF. The V and J genes are TRBV12-3 or TRBV12-4 and TRBJ1-1; D gene uncertain. Trimming took 1 base from V and 2 from J, leaving 5 bases between them. This CDR3 has 13 amino acids.

This clonotype was observed many times. The rearrangement links TRBV11-3 to TRBJ2-2; 10 bases map to TRBD1. J was trimmed by 6 bases and V by 4 bases; bases with no gene match: 2. Germline assignment: CDR1 SGHNT and CDR2 YENEEA. The CDR3 runs 14 residues. Written as DNA, the CDR3 is TGTGCCAGCAGCTGGGACAGGGGCGCCGGGGAGCTGTTTTTT. Translation: CASSWDRGAGELFF.

This sequence joins TRBV5-1 and TRBJ2-5; 7 nucleotides match TRBD1. J gave up 0 bases and V 7 bases, and 3 bases lay outside the gene matches. Germline lookup yields CDR1 SGHRS and CDR2 YFSETQ. CDR3 length: 13 residues. CDR3: CASGTGDQETQYF. CDR3 in DNA: TGCGCCAGCGGAACAGGGGACCAAGAGACCCAGTACTTC. The full variable domain, completed using reference TRBV5-1 and TRBJ2-5, is KAGVTQTPRYLIKTRGQQVTLSCSPISGHRSVSWYQQTPGQGLQFLFEYFSETQRNKGNFPGRFSGRQFSNSRSEMNVSTLELGDSALYLCASGTGDQETQYFGPGTRLLVL.

There are many counts of this clonotype. This rearrangement joins TRBV15 to TRBJ2-3; D not resolved. CDR1 is LNHNV, CDR2 YYDKDF, per germline (reference sequence). The CDR3 sequence is 13 residues long. The germline V and J ends were trimmed by 0 bases and 4 bases, with 5 bases remaining between them. The chain's CDR3 is CATSRDVADTQYF. CDR3 coding DNA: TGTGCCACCAGCAGAGATGTGGCAGATACGCAGTATTTT.

This clonotype was counted ten times or more. V and J are TRBV19 and TRBJ1-5; 7 bases fit TRBD1. V lost 10 bases and J lost 5; bases outside the gene matches: 17. The CDR3 is 16 amino acids. CDR1 and CDR2 (germline): LNHDA, SQIVND (reference sequence). CDR3 DNA: TGTGCCACCTCCGAGGACAGGTATCTTCTCGATCAGCCCCAGCATTTT. Translating gives CATSEDRYLLDQPQHF.

This clonotype was counted between two and nine times. The CDR3: CAWSRGTPDYEQYF. CDR3 DNA sequence: TGTGCCTGGAGTCGGGGGACGCCTGATTACGAGCAGTACTTC. The chain uses TRBV30 and TRBJ2-7, with D possibly TRBD2 on 6 matching bases. V lost 2 bases, J lost 4 bases, and 15 bases lay in between. Per the germline V gene, CDR1 is GTSNPN and CDR2 is SVGIG (reference sequence). The length of the CDR3 is 14 residues.

The chain carries TRBV20-1 and TRBJ2-4; TRBD1 is a possible D gene (6 bases). There are 16 residues in the CDR3. Germline loops: CDR1 DFQATT, CDR2 SNEGSKA (reference sequence). Deletions cut 6 bases from V and 0 bases from J, with 18 bases between. DNA for the CDR3: TGCAGTGCGGATTCTAAGGACAGCCTAGCCAAAAACATTCAGTACTTC. It yields the protein CSADSKDSLAKNIQYF.

The table lists this clonotype with many counts. The chain carries TRBV7-2 and TRBJ1-6; unclear D gene. Germline loops: CDR1 SGHTA, CDR2 FQGNSA. The CDR3 consists of 14 residues. The germline V and J ends were trimmed by 1 base and 9 bases, with 10 bases remaining between them. This CDR3 reads CASSLVEWGSPLHF. Written as DNA, the CDR3 is TGTGCCAGCAGCTTAGTAGAATGGGGTTCACCCCTCCACTTT.

The sample holds many counts of this clonotype. This rearrangement joins TRBV20-1 to TRBJ2-1; 16 positions match TRBD2. Germline trimming cut 2 bases from V and 9 bases from J; bases unmatched to any gene: 4. The CDR3 runs 15 residues. Germline CDR1 is DFQATT and CDR2 is SNEGSKA (reference sequence). The CDR3 bases are TGCAGTGCTAGACCAGGGACTAGCGGGAGGGGTGAGCAGTTCTTC. This translates into CSARPGTSGRGEQFF.

The chain uses TRBV10-3 and TRBJ2-5; the D gene is possibly TRBD2 (5 bases). In germline, CDR1 is ENHRY, CDR2 SYGVKD. The V and J ends lost 8 bases and 0 bases respectively, with 7 bases between them. There are 12 residues in the CDR3. The CDR3 sequence is CAIAGDQETQYF. In DNA form, the CDR3 reads TGTGCCATCGCCGGGGACCAAGAGACCCAGTACTTC.

This clonotype was seen more than once but under ten times. This sequence joins TRBV4-1 and TRBJ2-7; D is uncertain. This CDR3 spans 14 amino acids. From germline, CDR1 is MGHRA and CDR2 YSYEKL. Trimming took off 1 base at V and 4 bases at J, with 11 bases between the two ends. The CDR3 sequence is CASSQGLNTYEQYF. The CDR3 bases are TGCGCCAGCAGCCAAGGCCTTAACACTTACGAGCAGTACTTC.

Only a few counts were recorded for this clonotype. The genes are TRBV9 and TRBJ2-2; maybe TRBD2 (7 bases). The V gene's germline CDR1 is SGDLS and CDR2 YYNGEE. Trimming took off 2 bases at V and 3 bases at J, with 14 bases between the two ends. The CDR3 has 16 residues. The CDR3 sequence: CASSVRGEGDTGELFF. In nucleotides, the CDR3 is TGTGCCAGCAGCGTGAGGGGGGAGGGAGACACCGGGGAGCTGTTTTTT.

This clonotype appeared many times. The chain recombines TRBV28 with TRBJ2-7; D possibly corresponds to TRBD2 (5 bases). CDR3 size: 15 residues. The germline V and J ends were trimmed by 3 bases and 3 bases, with 15 bases remaining between them. The V gene's germline CDR1 is MDHEN and CDR2 SYDVKM. This chain's CDR3 is CASSFQTGIHYEQYF. The CDR3 bases are TGTGCCAGCAGTTTTCAAACCGGGATCCACTACGAGCAGTACTTC.

This clonotype has ten or more counts. This chain joins TRBV28 and TRBJ2-7; 12 bases fit TRBD1. V shed 2 bases and J 7 bases; nucleotides not matched to a gene: 6. CDR1 is MDHEN, CDR2 SYDVKM, per germline. The CDR3 runs 15 residues. As DNA, the CDR3 is TGTGCCAGCAGTTTAGGGGGACAGGGGGCTCAGGAGCAGTACTTC. Its translation: CASSLGGQGAQEQYF.

This clonotype showed up many times. The chain has TRBV5-4 and TRBJ2-7; D could derive from TRBD1 or TRBD2 (6 bases each). The V end lost 4 bases, the J end lost 4 bases, and 18 bases lay between the germline ends. The length of the CDR3 is 15 residues. The germline gives CDR1 SGHNT, CDR2 YYREEE (reference sequence). The DNA for the CDR3 is TGTGCCAGCAGCGGACGCGGGACACCCTTTTACGAGCAGTACTTC. Translating it yields CASSGRGTPFYEQYF.

This clonotype has only a few counts. This chain uses TRBV4-3 with TRBJ2-7; 7 bases are a match to TRBD2. The V and J ends lost 1 base and 5 bases, in that order; junction bases with no gene match: 8. CDR1 is LGHNA and CDR2 is YSLEER in the germline V gene. The CDR3 loop spans 15 amino acids. CDR3 bases: TGCGCCAGCAGCCAAGGACGCGGGAGAGGGAACGAGCAGTACTTC. It is translated as CASSQGRGRGNEQYF.

The chain has TRBV24-1 and TRBJ2-1; D is possibly TRBD1 or TRBD2 (6 bases each). Germline assignment: CDR1 KGHDR and CDR2 SFDVKD. The V end lost 3 bases, the J end lost 4 bases, and 15 bases lay between the germline ends. The CDR3 is 16 residues long. CDR3 sequence reads: CATSDTPRGLYNEQFF. CDR3 DNA: TGTGCCACCAGTGATACACCCAGGGGACTTTACAATGAGCAGTTCTTC.

This clonotype turned up a few times. The V call is TRBV2, the J call TRBJ2-1, with 9 nucleotides matching TRBD1. Trimming cost V 5 bases and J 9 bases; bases outside gene matches: 8. CDR3 size: 14 residues. The germline V gene encodes CDR1 SNHLY and CDR2 FYNNEI. The CDR3 DNA reads TGTGCCAGCAGTAAGGGGACAGGGAACGGTGAGCAGTTCTTC. Translating it yields CASSKGTGNGEQFF.

The sample holds many counts of this clonotype. The chain employs TRBV19 and TRBJ2-5; TRBD2 matches at 13 bases. Losses at the gene ends were 2 bases for V and 2 bases for J; bases not matched to a gene: 2. This CDR3 region has 16 residues. CDR1 and CDR2 (germline): LNHDA, SQIVND (reference sequence). CDR3 sequence (DNA): TGTGCCAGTAGTATAACGGGACTAGCGGGACAAGAGACCCAGTACTTC. Protein product: CASSITGLAGQETQYF.